Given below is one T cell receptor (beta chain) in context. The antigen is not known. The germline V gene encodes CDR1 SGHTA and CDR2 FQGNSA. Trimming took 2 bases from V and 6 from J, leaving 17 bases between them. The CDR3 consists of 16 residues. This sample is part of a study of blood T cells in healthy people across ages. A J-beta primer mix and a sample-barcoded 5' primer were used in a second PCR of about 7 to 11 cycles. Each CDR3 protein gets one entry after TCRdb re-called the 5' RACE reads with MiXCR. In the table there are about 780,000 distinct CDR3 sequences, around two thirds of which are singletons. The sample providers were healthy Caucasian people from Russia, aged roughly 6 to 90. Samples each yielded at least 5 micrograms of total RNA. Whole-study results and caveats: The fall in TCR beta diversity per million T cells was roughly linear with age.

The sequence was collected from a man aged 30 to 45 in good health. Sequenced sample: blood. This rearrangement joins TRBV7-2 to TRBJ1-5; weak D call: TRBD1 (5 bases). CDR3 DNA sequence: TGTGCCAGCAGCTTATCGCTGACAGAAGGATTTCAGCCCCAGCATTTT. As protein: CASSLSLTEGFQPQHF.